Shown below are 12 T cell receptor beta chains from a single sample sequenced in a study of T cell responses to AZD1222 COVID-19 vaccine. This table comes from immunoSEQ multiplex PCR, and its TCRdb copy is limited to in-frame clones, with some not included. Of some 200,000 clones in the sample, roughly 93% were seen once. Here the sequenced sample was peripheral blood, taken on day 0 of AZD1222 vaccination. The receptors come from an adult in good health.

The CDR3 nucleotides read TGTGCCAGTAGTACCGTGGGCGGGGGCGACTCCTACAATGAGCAGTTCTTC. Translated: CASSTVGGGDSYNEQFF. The rearrangement uses TRBV19 and TRBJ2-1; possibly TRBD2 for D (7 bases). Trimming shortened V by 4 bases and J by 0 bases, and 16 bases separated the two germline ends. The germline V gene encodes CDR1 LNHDA and CDR2 SQIVND (reference sequence). The CDR3 is made up of 17 amino acids.

The chain couples TRBV10-1 to TRBJ1-2, with unresolved D. Trimming pared 2 bases from V and 4 bases from J, leaving 17 bases between. The V gene's germline CDR1 is WNHNN and CDR2 SYGVQD (reference sequence). This CDR3 is 16 amino acids long. CDR3 sequence reads: CASSERQLRTSYGYTF. In DNA, the CDR3 is TGCGCCAGCAGTGAGCGACAATTAAGAACTTCCTATGGCTACACCTTC.

V usage is TRBV11-2 and J usage is TRBJ2-7; a weak D match, TRBD1 (6 bases). This CDR3 is built from 14 residues. Trimming took 3 bases from V and 5 from J, leaving 14 bases between them. The V gene's germline CDR1 is SGHAT and CDR2 FQNNGV. In DNA form, the CDR3 reads TGTGCCAGCAGCTTTCCCAACAGGGCCCACGAGCAGTACTTC. This encodes CASSFPNRAHEQYF.

The rearrangement joins TRBV19 to TRBJ2-1, with TRBD1 as a possible D gene (5 bases). The CDR3 consists of 18 residues. Germline CDR1 LNHDA, CDR2 SQIVND (reference sequence). Between the trimmed V and J ends, which lost 7 bases and 2 bases, there was a span of 24 bases. CDR3 DNA sequence: TGTGCCAGTACCCCCCCCGGCTCTAAAGGGGCGGCCTACAATGAGCAGTTCTTC. This codes for CASTPPGSKGAAYNEQFF.

The rearrangement links TRBV7-9 to TRBJ2-5; 11 nucleotides align to TRBD2. Trimming removed 5 bases from V and 2 bases from J; junction bases left unmatched: 10. The CDR3 extends over 17 amino acids. From germline, CDR1 is SEHNR and CDR2 FQNEAQ (reference sequence). The CDR3 region is CASSPSLTSGGQETQYF. DNA of the CDR3: TGTGCCAGCAGCCCCTCCTTAACTAGCGGGGGACAAGAGACCCAGTACTTC. The whole variable domain, filled in from reference TRBV7-9 and TRBJ2-5, reads DTGVSQNPRHKITKRGQNVTFRCDPISEHNRLYWYRQTLGQGPEFLTYFQNEAQLEKSRLLSDRFSAERPKGSFSTLEIQRTEQGDSAMYLCASSPSLTSGGQETQYFGPGTRLLVL.

The V gene is TRBV28, the J gene TRBJ2-3; D is uncertain. V lost 2 bases, J lost 4 bases, and 10 bases lay in between. CDR3 length: 14 residues. Germline V lookup: CDR1 MDHEN, CDR2 SYDVKM. CDR3 region: CASSLRQVADTQYF. The CDR3, as DNA: TGTGCCAGCAGTTTACGCCAGGTAGCAGATACGCAGTATTTT. The full variable domain, its missing parts supplied by reference TRBV28 and TRBJ2-3, is DVKVTQSSRYLVKRTGEKVFLECVQDMDHENMFWYRQDPGLGLRLIYFSYDVKMKEKGDIPEGYSVSREKKERFSLILESASTNQTSMYLCASSLRQVADTQYFGPGTRLTVL.

This chain links TRBV27 with TRBJ2-5; D uncertain. CDR3 length equals 14 residues. The V gene lost 2 bases and the J gene lost 1 base, with 8 bases spanning the gap. CDR1 and CDR2 (germline): MNHEY, SMNVEV (reference sequence). In nucleotides, the CDR3 is TGTGCCAGCAGTTTAATTCCCACCCAAGAGACCCAGTACTTC. This encodes CASSLIPTQETQYF.

The gene calls are TRBV28 and TRBJ2-1; D unresolved. The CDR3 covers 16 residues. Germline V gene sequence: CDR1 MDHEN, CDR2 SYDVKM. V lost 5 bases to trimming and J lost 0 bases, with 14 bases between them. The CDR3 DNA reads as TGTGCCAGCAGTACCGGACCCCCAAGCTCCTACAATGAGCAGTTCTTC. It yields the protein CASSTGPPSSYNEQFF.

This chain links TRBV6-1 with TRBJ2-7, with D possibly being TRBD1 (6 bases). V was trimmed by 1 base and J by 0 bases, leaving 13 bases between them. Germline V gene sequence: CDR1 MNHNS, CDR2 SASEGT. CDR3 length: 16 amino acids. CDR3 bases: TGTGCCAGCAGTGAAGGACAGGTTCCCCTCTCCTACGAGCAGTACTTC. This translates into CASSEGQVPLSYEQYF.

The chain has TRBV19 and TRBJ2-7, with 11 bases that match TRBD1. Germline CDR1 and CDR2: LNHDA and SQIVND (reference sequence). The CDR3 has 15 amino acids. Unmatched junction bases numbered 4, after V lost 6 bases and J lost 0 bases. In DNA, the CDR3 is TGTGCCAGTAGAGTCGGGACAGGGGGCTCCTACGAGCAGTACTTC. Translation: CASRVGTGGSYEQYF.

The gene calls are TRBV2 and TRBJ1-2, with D perhaps matching TRBD1 (6 bases). V lost 6 bases to trimming and J lost 6 bases, with 11 bases between them. CDR1 and CDR2 from the germline V gene are SNHLY and FYNNEI. This CDR3 comprises 12 residues. The CDR3 here is CASRRDTDGYTF. The CDR3 DNA reads as TGTGCCAGCAGACGGGACACTGATGGCTACACCTTC.

The gene calls are TRBV28 and TRBJ2-3; maybe TRBD2 (6 bases). The V and J ends lost 6 bases and 0 bases respectively, with 7 bases between them. This CDR3 is built from 13 residues. Germline assignment: CDR1 MDHEN and CDR2 SYDVKM. The CDR3 sequence: CASRGGSTDTQYF. The DNA of the CDR3 is TGTGCCAGCAGGGGGGGTAGCACAGATACGCAGTATTTT.